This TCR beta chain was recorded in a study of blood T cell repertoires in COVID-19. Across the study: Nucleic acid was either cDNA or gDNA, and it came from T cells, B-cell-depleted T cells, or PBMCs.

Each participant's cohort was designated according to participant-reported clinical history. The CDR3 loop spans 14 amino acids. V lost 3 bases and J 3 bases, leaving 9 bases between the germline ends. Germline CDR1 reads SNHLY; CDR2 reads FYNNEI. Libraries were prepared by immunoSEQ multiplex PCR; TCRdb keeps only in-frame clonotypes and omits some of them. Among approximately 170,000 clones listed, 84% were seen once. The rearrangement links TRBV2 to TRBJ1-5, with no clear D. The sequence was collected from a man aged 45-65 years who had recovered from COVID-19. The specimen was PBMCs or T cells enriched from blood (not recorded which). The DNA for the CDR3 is TGTGCCAGCAGTGATGGCCAACCCAATCAGCCCCAGCATTTT. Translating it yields CASSDGQPNQPQHF.